This entry describes one T cell receptor (beta chain). This entry belongs to a study of T cells expressing NK-cell markers. TCRdb re-called the 5' RACE reads, yielding one record per CDR3 amino acid sequence without DNA. Its listing shows a few hundred thousand distinct CDR3 sequences. Germline lookup yields CDR1 LGHDT and CDR2 YNNKEL (reference sequence). CDR3 length: 15 amino acids. This chain links TRBV3-1 with TRBJ1-6; TCRdb's D call, TRBD1, is unchecked because there is no DNA. The source is a man aged 18 to 69 in good health. What was sequenced was blood T cells: a sorted CD56 or NKG2C T cell subset, CD4+ or CD8+ T cells, or bulk PBMC T cells (not recorded which). This chain's CDR3 is CASSRQQGNSSPLHF.